The present entry profiles one T cell receptor beta chain with its context. Many counts were recorded for this clonotype. No antigen is known for it. No much larger clone is present one base from it, and per-base qualities are unavailable. These data come from a study of regulatory T cells in long-lasting Graves disease (TCRdb year 2021). Looking at the study overall: Antithyroid drugs had been taken for less than 3 months by newly diagnosed Graves' disease patients. Persistent Graves' disease patients were compared with newly diagnosed Graves' disease patients by peripheral blood TCR sequencing and RNA sequencing. The study took place in China and was registered as a clinical trial. A total of roughly 33 samples were covered by TCR sequencing, comprising some 13 persistent and approximately 20 newly diagnosed Graves' disease patients.

Library method: multiplex PCR. Sequenced on an Illumina HiSeq 4000. To build TCR beta libraries, CDR3 regions were amplified by Arm-PCR using iRepertoire HTBI primers. Gel purification was performed on PCR products prior to sequencing. For the original study's pipeline: Gene usage analysis of CDR3 amino acid clonotypes used the roughly 60 TRBV and about 13 TRBJ segments found across samples. COPE and FqMerger were used to merge the filtered high-quality paired reads into contigs. BLAST was used to align contigs to IMGT TRBV, TRBD and TRBJ reference genes, and CDR3 was defined according to IMGT. Any clonotype with a frequency above 0.1% was counted as a highly expanded clone. Repertoire diversity was measured by Shannon entropy, and V-J evenness by the Gini coefficient. A clonotype was considered public if more than one individual shared it. Starting from the raw public reads, TCRdb applied fastp trimming at Q25, assembled clones with MiXCR and retained in-frame beta chains. Every CDR3 protein is listed once, alongside the most common genes and DNA of its rows. Clone size and V and J calls follow TCRdb, not the original study. This sample comprises about 210,000 distinct CDR3 sequences, roughly 20% of them detected only once. Clones ranked in the top ten supply approximately 12% of the sample.

Points the paper makes about the study in general: A larger number of public clonotypes was shared among persistent patients (approximately 2,500) than among newly diagnosed patients (roughly 930). Because the primary lesion, thyroid tissue, could not be accessed, the study looked at peripheral blood alone. Persistent Graves' disease patients showed lower TCR Shannon entropy and fewer highly expanded clones than newly diagnosed patients, suggesting clonal expansion. Persistent disease showed preferential use of TRBV28, TRBJ1-2 and TRBJ2-5, whereas newly diagnosed disease favored TRBV20-1 and TRBJ2-1. Sequencing and analysis were limited to the TCR beta chain. As a limitation, the authors acknowledged that the small sample size may reduce accuracy.

There are 16 amino acids in the CDR3, from cysteine to phenylalanine inclusive. Only the CDR3 DNA stays, 48 bases, in frame from base 1. From a lookup of the germline V gene, CDR1 and CDR2 are SGHRS and YFSETQ. The germline V end is reduced by 4 bases and the J end by 5 bases; junction bases left unmatched: 9. The time point label here, explained by the study, means: newly diagnosed GD, antithyroid drugs for less than 3 months. For both TCR sequencing and RNA sequencing, RNA was extracted from PBMCs in TRIzol. Graves' disease was diagnosed according to American Thyroid Association guidelines. The patients came from an endocrinology department in Xi'an, China. From each patient, 7.5 to 10 milliliters of peripheral blood was collected into an EDTA anticoagulant tube. Ficoll Paque Plus density gradient separation was used to isolate PBMCs, and no further T cell sorting was done. An Agilent 2100 Bioanalyzer and agarose gel were used to check RNA quality, and a NanoDrop 2000 was used to measure RNA concentration.

The sample was also linked to a second study, of T cells in Graves' hyperthyroidism and ophthalmopathy. As the second publication notes: Stable Graves' hyperthyroidism was defined as no progression to ophthalmopathy during 18 months of follow-up. Hyperthyroidism patients were newly diagnosed, had a disease duration of under 2 months, and were aged 18 to 65 years. Any patient with an uncontrolled infection, another autoimmune disease, pregnancy or lactation was excluded. Diagnoses relied on clinical symptoms, serum thyroxine and TRAb, thyroid ultrasound and orbital computed tomography. A first-round RT-PCR of the TCR CDR3 used the HTBI primer set with the Qiagen OneStep RT-PCR kit. Most expanded thyroid clonotypes (frequency above 0.001) were also detected in blood, suggesting blood repertoires may reflect thyroid immune responses. A 13 V-J signature model separated ophthalmopathy from stable hyperthyroidism, with 87.88% sensitivity and 81% to 82% specificity in cross-validation and 80%/75% in testing. In validation, the model predicted progression to ophthalmopathy with approximately 69% sensitivity and roughly 72% specificity, a median of around six months before onset. To identify distinguishing TCR V-J signatures, a discovery cohort of 100 or so patients was used, comprising 43 with Graves' ophthalmopathy and some 60 with stable Graves' hyperthyroidism. Whether ophthalmopathy could be predicted prospectively was tested in an independent validation cohort made up of under 20 hyperthyroidism patients plus 17 patients who later progressed to ophthalmopathy. The 85 to 100 discovery patients were randomly split 7:3 into training and test sets. In several Graves' hyperthyroidism patients, the study also compared T-cell repertoires from thyroid tissue with T-cell repertoires from blood. After sampling, hyperthyroidism patients received methimazole starting at 30 mg daily, and ophthalmopathy patients received high-dose intravenous methylprednisolone. A second multiplex PCR round built the libraries, followed by size selection and purification. Libraries were sequenced paired-end with 100 bp reads on an Illumina HiSeq2000. SOAPnuke was used to process the raw data, with reads discarded if the reads contained adapters or uncalled bases, had a mean Phred below 15, or lacked an exact constant-primer or identifier match. High-quality paired reads were merged using COPE v1.2.5, and each unique nucleotide sequence was defined as a clonotype. MiTCR v1.1 was used to align the clonotypes against IMGT TRBV, TRBD and TRBJ reference segments. Analysis was restricted to V-J combinations with a frequency above 0.0001, which covered 99.2% of repertoires. The TCS score was defined as the ratio of F50 (clonal expansion) to E x V (chaos), calculated using BLOSUM62-based TCRdist between CDR3 peptides within each V-J. Welch's t-statistics and random forest reduced roughly 540 V-J features to 13, which were used in a naive Bayes classifier (R e1071). No statistical method was used to fix the sample size in advance, and group allocation was not hidden from the investigators. The paper describes TCR Vbeta CDR3 sequencing of 140 or so peripheral blood samples, made up of about 41 ophthalmopathy patients, roughly 72 hyperthyroidism patients and some 17 progressor patients.

This material consisted of peripheral blood mononuclear cells (PBMCs), taken at new diagnosis, from a patient treated with antithyroid drugs. The chain was built from TRBV5-1 and TRBJ1-4; 9 bases in the middle match TRBD1. The origin of this receptor is a woman aged 25-40 years with Graves disease. Donor details come from another sample of the same person, matched by shared clones. The CDR3 reads as follows: CASSQGAGTGNEKLFF. The nucleotides are TGCGCCAGCAGCCAAGGAGCCGGGACAGGGAATGAAAAACTGTTTTTT.